Listed below are T cell receptor beta chains from one sample, sequenced in a study of neoadjuvant anti-PD-1 for oral cavity cancer. Assay: immunoSEQ multiplex PCR; the TCRdb copy retains only in-frame clones and omits some. Here the sample spans some 6,000 clones, around three fifths being singletons. The starting material was tumor tissue, obtained after nivolumab (anti-PD-1) treatment. These receptor sequences come from a person aged 35-79 years with oral cavity squamous cell carcinoma. The CDR3 runs from the conserved cysteine through the conserved F or W. Each record gives: D gene, clone size, V gene, J gene, CDR3 protein, CDR3 DNA. A D gene is named only where the DNA matches it firmly. A clone size is listed for some rows: how often the clone was seen (once, few, many), or a class if it is expanded.

-,few,TRBV11-3,TRBJ2-1,CASSSDGPSYNEQFF,TGTGCCAGCAGCTCAGACGGCCCCTCCTACAATGAGCAGTTCTTC
-,few,TRBV20-1,TRBJ1-3,CSAEQGNTIYF,TGCAGTGCGGAACAGGGAAACACCATATATTTT
TRBD1,-,TRBV19,TRBJ2-7,CASSLRQGDYEQYF,TGTGCCAGTAGTCTCCGACAGGGGGACTACGAGCAGTACTTC
-,-,TRBV6-4,TRBJ1-4,CASSEGRDEKLFF,TGTGCCAGCAGTGAAGGACGGGATGAAAAACTGTTTTTT
TRBD1,-,TRBV6-1,TRBJ2-5,CASRDRGPETQYF,TGTGCCAGCAGGGACAGGGGTCCAGAGACCCAGTACTTC
-,-,TRBV21-1,TRBJ1-1,CASSSQHRAFF,TGTGCCAGCAGCAGTCAGCACCGAGCTTTCTTT
-,-,TRBV27,TRBJ2-2,CASRLDRSSTGELFF,TGTGCCAGCAGGCTAGACAGGAGCAGTACCGGGGAGCTGTTTTTT
TRBD2,-,TRBV4-2,TRBJ2-3,CASSQELAGGADTQYF,TGTGCCAGCAGCCAAGAACTAGCGGGGGGCGCAGATACGCAGTATTTT
TRBD1,-,TRBV5-1,TRBJ2-7,CASSFVAGGDYEQYF,TGCGCCAGCAGCTTCGTCGCAGGGGGCGACTACGAGCAGTACTTC
-,-,TRBV28,TRBJ1-1,CASRLVAVNTEAFF,TGTGCCAGCAGGCTTGTGGCGGTGAACACTGAAGCTTTCTTT
TRBD2,few,TRBV7-8,TRBJ2-2,CASSPSRGRVVDPGTGELFF,TGTGCCAGCAGCCCTTCTCGCGGGAGAGTGGTGGATCCGGGGACCGGGGAGCTGTTTTTT
-,-,TRBV29-1,TRBJ2-7,CSGRSGGGSYEQYF,TGCAGCGGTCGTTCAGGGGGAGGGTCCTACGAGCAGTACTTC
TRBD1,-,TRBV12-5,TRBJ1-6,CASGSGTGASPLHF,TGTGCTAGTGGGTCCGGGACAGGGGCTTCACCCCTCCACTTT
TRBD1,-,TRBV7-3,TRBJ2-7,CASSPQTGDNEQYF,TGTGCCAGCAGCCCCCAGACAGGGGACAACGAGCAGTACTTC
-,once,TRBV5-1,TRBJ1-1,CASSAEGVSLNTEAFF,TGCGCCAGCAGCGCCGAGGGGGTGAGTTTGAACACTGAAGCTTTCTTT
TRBD1,-,TRBV5-6,TRBJ1-2,CASSHRTGAYGYTF,TGTGCCAGCAGCCACCGGACAGGGGCTTATGGCTACACCTTC